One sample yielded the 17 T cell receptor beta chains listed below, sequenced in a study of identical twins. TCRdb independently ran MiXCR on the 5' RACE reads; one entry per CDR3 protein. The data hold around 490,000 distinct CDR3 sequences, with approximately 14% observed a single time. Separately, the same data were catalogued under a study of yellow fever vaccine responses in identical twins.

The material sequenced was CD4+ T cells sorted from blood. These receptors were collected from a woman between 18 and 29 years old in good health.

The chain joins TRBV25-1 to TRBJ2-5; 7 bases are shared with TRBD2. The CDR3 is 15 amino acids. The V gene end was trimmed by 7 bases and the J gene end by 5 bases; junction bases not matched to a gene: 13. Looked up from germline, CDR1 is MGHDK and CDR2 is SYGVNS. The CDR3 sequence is CASTGGRESRETQYF. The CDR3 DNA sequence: TGTGCCAGCACAGGCGGGCGGGAGTCCCGGGAGACCCAGTACTTC.

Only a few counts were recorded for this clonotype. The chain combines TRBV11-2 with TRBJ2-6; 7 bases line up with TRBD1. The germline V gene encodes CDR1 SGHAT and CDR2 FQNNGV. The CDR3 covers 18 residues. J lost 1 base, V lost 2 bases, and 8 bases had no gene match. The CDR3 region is CASSLFRQGRSGANVLTF. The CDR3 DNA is TGTGCCAGCAGCTTATTCAGACAGGGAAGATCTGGGGCCAACGTCCTGACTTTC.

CDR3 protein: CASSPVNEKLFF. CDR3 DNA sequence: TGTGCCAGCTCACCGGTGAATGAAAAACTGTTTTTT. The chain carries TRBV18 and TRBJ1-4; D is unclear. CDR1 is KGHSH, CDR2 LQKENI, per germline. Trimming took off 3 bases at V and 5 bases at J, with 4 bases between the two ends. The CDR3 spans 12 residues. Full variable domain (rest looked up from reference TRBV18 and TRBJ1-4): NAGVMQNPRHLVRRRGQEARLRCSPMKGHSHVYWYRQLPEEGLKFMVYLQKENIIDESGMPKERFSAEFPKEGPSILRIQQVVRGDSAAYFCASSPVNEKLFFGSGTQLSVL.

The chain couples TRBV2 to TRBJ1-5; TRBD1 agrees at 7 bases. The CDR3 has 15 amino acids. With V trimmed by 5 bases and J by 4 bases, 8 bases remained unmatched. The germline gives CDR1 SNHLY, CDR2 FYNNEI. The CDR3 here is CASSNEPQGNQPQHF. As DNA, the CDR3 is TGTGCCAGCAGTAACGAACCACAGGGGAATCAGCCCCAGCATTTT. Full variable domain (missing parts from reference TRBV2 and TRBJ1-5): EPEVTQTPSHQVTQMGQEVILRCVPISNHLYFYWYRQILGQKVEFLVSFYNNEISEKSEIFDDQFSVERPDGSNFTLKIRSTKLEDSAMYFCASSNEPQGNQPQHFGDGTRLSIL.

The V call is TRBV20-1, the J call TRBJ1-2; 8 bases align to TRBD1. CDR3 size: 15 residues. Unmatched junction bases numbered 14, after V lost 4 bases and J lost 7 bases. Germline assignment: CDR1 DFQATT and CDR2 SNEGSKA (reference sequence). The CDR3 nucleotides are TGCAGTGCTATCAAAGGACAGGGTTTTTATGTTGGCTACACCTTC. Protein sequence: CSAIKGQGFYVGYTF.

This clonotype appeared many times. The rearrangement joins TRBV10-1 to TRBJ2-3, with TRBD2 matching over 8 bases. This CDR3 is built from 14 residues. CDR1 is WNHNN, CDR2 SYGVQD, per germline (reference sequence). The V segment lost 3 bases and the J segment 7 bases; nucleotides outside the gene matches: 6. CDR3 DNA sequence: TGCGCCAGCAGTGACAGCGGGGGTAGACATACGCAGTATTTT. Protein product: CASSDSGGRHTQYF.

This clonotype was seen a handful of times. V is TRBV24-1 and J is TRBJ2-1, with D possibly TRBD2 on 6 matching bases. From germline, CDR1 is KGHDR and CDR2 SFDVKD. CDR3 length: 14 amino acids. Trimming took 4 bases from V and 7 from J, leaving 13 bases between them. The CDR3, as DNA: TGTGCCACCAGTGACCCGGGAGAGGTGAATGAGCAGTTCTTC. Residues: CATSDPGEVNEQFF.

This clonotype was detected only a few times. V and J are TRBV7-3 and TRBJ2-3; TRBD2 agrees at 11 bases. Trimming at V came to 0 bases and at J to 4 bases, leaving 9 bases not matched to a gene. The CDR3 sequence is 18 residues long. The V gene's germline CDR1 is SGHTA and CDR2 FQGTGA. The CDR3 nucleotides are TGTGCCAGCAGCTTAACTGCACTTAGCGGGAGGGGCGCAGATACGCAGTATTTT. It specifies CASSLTALSGRGADTQYF.

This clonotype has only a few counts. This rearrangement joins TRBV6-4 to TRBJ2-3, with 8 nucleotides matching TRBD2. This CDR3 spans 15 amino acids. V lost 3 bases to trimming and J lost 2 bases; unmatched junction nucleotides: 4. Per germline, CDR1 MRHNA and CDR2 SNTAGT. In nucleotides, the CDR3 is TGTGCCAGCAGTGATACGGGGGGGCCCACAGATACGCAGTATTTT. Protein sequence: CASSDTGGPTDTQYF.

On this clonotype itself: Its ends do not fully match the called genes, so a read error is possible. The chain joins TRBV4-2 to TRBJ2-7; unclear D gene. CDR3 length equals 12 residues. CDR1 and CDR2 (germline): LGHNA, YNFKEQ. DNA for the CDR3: TGTGCCAGCAGCCAAAAAGGATACGAGCAGAACTTC. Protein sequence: CASSQKGYEQNF.

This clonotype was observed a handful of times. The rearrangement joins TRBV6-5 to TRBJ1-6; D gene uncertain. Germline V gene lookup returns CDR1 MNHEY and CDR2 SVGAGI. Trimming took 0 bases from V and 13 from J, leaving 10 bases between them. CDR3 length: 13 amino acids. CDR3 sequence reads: CASSYSSRRPLHF. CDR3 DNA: TGTGCCAGCAGTTACTCAAGTCGTCGGCCCCTCCACTTT.

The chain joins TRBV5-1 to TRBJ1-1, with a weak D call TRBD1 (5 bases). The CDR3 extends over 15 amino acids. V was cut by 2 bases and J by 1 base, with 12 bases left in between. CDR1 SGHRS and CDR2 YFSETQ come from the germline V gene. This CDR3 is CASSFMGVSNTEAFF. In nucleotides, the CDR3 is TGCGCCAGCAGCTTTATGGGGGTGTCGAACACTGAAGCTTTCTTT.

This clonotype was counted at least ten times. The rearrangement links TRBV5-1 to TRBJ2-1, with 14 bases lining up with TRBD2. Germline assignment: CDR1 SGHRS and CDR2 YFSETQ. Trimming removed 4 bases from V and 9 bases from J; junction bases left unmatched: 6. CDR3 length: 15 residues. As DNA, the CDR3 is TGCGCCAGCAGCCCGACTAGCGGGAGGGCCAGTGAGCAGTTCTTC. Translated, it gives CASSPTSGRASEQFF.

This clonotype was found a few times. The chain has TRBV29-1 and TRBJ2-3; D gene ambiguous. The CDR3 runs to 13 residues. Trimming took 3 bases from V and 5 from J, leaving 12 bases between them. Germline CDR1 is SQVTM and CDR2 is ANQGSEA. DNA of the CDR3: TGCAGCGTTGATTTCCAGAGTCGAGATACGCAGTATTTT. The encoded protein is CSVDFQSRDTQYF.

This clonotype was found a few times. Here the CDR3 reads CASSLEFGRETQYF. In DNA form, the CDR3 reads TGCGCCAGCAGCTTGGAATTTGGCAGGGAGACCCAGTACTTC. The V call is TRBV5-1, the J call TRBJ2-5; D uncertain. V was cut by 0 bases and J by 5 bases, with 11 bases left in between. CDR3 length equals 14 residues. Germline CDR1 SGHRS, CDR2 YFSETQ.

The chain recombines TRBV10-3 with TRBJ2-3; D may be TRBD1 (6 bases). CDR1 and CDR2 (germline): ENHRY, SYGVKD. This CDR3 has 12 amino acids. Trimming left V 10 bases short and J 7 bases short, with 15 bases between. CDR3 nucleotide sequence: TGTGCCACCCGGACAGATGGGAATACGCAGTATTTT. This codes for CATRTDGNTQYF.

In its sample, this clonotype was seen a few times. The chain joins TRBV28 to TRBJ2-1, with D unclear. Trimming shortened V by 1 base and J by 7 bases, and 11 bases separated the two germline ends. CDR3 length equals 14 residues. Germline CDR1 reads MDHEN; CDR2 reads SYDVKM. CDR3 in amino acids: CASSLSGSKNEQFF. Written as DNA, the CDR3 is TGTGCCAGCAGTTTATCGGGCTCGAAAAATGAGCAGTTCTTC. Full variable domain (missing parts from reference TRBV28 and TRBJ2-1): DVKVTQSSRYLVKRTGEKVFLECVQDMDHENMFWYRQDPGLGLRLIYFSYDVKMKEKGDIPEGYSVSREKKERFSLILESASTNQTSMYLCASSLSGSKNEQFFGPGTRLTVL.